This T cell receptor (beta chain) stems from a study of response to subunit inactivated influenza vaccine. General observations from the study: That few new T cells are recruited by each seasonal influenza vaccination was the authors' suggestion.

The table lists this clonotype with many counts. Its antigen remains unidentified. TCRdb processed the RT-PCR reads anew with MiXCR; each CDR3 protein has one entry. In the table there are more than 400,000 distinct CDR3 sequences, 6% to 9% of which are singletons. This TCR derives from a man between 50 and 75 years old who received an inactivated influenza vaccine. The sample was PBMCs from blood, taken roughly 24 months after vaccination.

The CDR3 region is CSVVVGGDTQYF. The CDR3 region has the DNA TGCAGCGTTGTTGTGGGCGGCGATACGCAGTATTTT. The chain uses TRBV29-1 and TRBJ2-3; D ambiguous. Trimming took 4 bases from V and 6 from J, leaving 11 bases between them. The CDR3 length is 12 residues. Per germline, CDR1 SQVTM and CDR2 ANQGSEA.